These 21 T cell receptor beta chains were all obtained from the same sample, sequenced in a study of blood T cell repertoires in COVID-19. The repertoire was sequenced with immunoSEQ multiplex PCR; TCRdb's copy has only in-frame clones and lacks some. The top ten hold just under 4% of the sample, which has approximately 150,000 clones, 87% seen once. Specimen: peripheral blood. These receptors all stem from a woman in her fifties or sixties who had recovered from COVID-19.

The CDR3 loop reads CASSLEGTASYNEQFF. CDR3 sequence (DNA): TGTGCCAGCAGTTTAGAAGGGACAGCCTCCTACAATGAGCAGTTCTTC. This chain uses TRBV27 with TRBJ2-1, with TRBD1 identical over 7 bases. V was clipped by 2 bases and J by 0 bases; unmatched bases: 4. The CDR3 contains 16 residues. Germline V CDR1 and CDR2: MNHEY, SMNVEV (reference sequence).

The rearrangement uses TRBV24-1 and TRBJ2-7, with D hard to call. There are 12 residues in the CDR3. With 4 bases removed from V and 1 base from J, the gap between germline ends came to 4 bases. Germline CDR1 is KGHDR and CDR2 is SFDVKD. CDR3 sequence: CATSDGSYEQYF. The DNA for the CDR3 is TGTGCCACCAGTGACGGGTCCTACGAGCAGTACTTC.

This clone came up once. The J gene is TRBJ2-1, the V gene TRBV5-1; 10 bases agree with TRBD2. Germline CDR1 and CDR2: SGHRS and YFSETQ. Germline trimming cut 0 bases from V and 9 bases from J; bases unmatched to any gene: 12. CDR3 length equals 17 residues. CDR3 residues: CASSLGPASGGLSEQFF. The DNA for the CDR3 is TGCGCCAGCAGCTTGGGCCCCGCTAGCGGGGGCTTAAGTGAGCAGTTCTTC. Supplemented by reference TRBV5-1 and TRBJ2-1, the full variable domain reads KAGVTQTPRYLIKTRGQQVTLSCSPISGHRSVSWYQQTPGQGLQFLFEYFSETQRNKGNFPGRFSGRQFSNSRSEMNVSTLELGDSALYLCASSLGPASGGLSEQFFGPGTRLTVL.

The J gene is TRBJ2-5, the V gene TRBV5-1; D may be TRBD1 (6 bases). Germline V lookup: CDR1 SGHRS, CDR2 YFSETQ. The CDR3 runs to 14 residues. V was trimmed by 2 bases and J by 1 base, leaving 9 bases between them. The CDR3, as DNA: TGCGCCAGCAGCTTACGAGGGGGCCAAGAGACCCAGTACTTC. This sequence encodes CASSLRGGQETQYF.

CDR3 sequence: CASREQGARWEQFF. Here the CDR3 DNA reads TGCGCCAGCAGGGAACAGGGGGCTCGTTGGGAGCAGTTCTTC. The V gene is TRBV5-1, the J gene TRBJ2-1; the match to TRBD1 covers 9 bases. Germline CDR1 and CDR2: SGHRS and YFSETQ. The V gene end was trimmed by 5 bases and the J gene end by 10 bases; junction bases not matched to a gene: 10. This CDR3 has 14 residues.

The chain links TRBV6-5 to TRBJ2-2, with 8 bases lining up with TRBD2. V trimming: 1 base; J trimming: 4 bases; junction bases outside the gene matches: 5. CDR1 is MNHEY and CDR2 is SVGAGI in the germline V gene. The CDR3 loop spans 16 amino acids. The CDR3 bases are TGTGCCAGCAGTTACTGGCGGGGGGCCCGCACCGGGGAGCTGTTTTTT. It codes for CASSYWRGARTGELFF.

V is TRBV2 and J is TRBJ1-2, with 8 bases identical to TRBD1. CDR3 length: 14 residues. Germline V gene lookup returns CDR1 SNHLY and CDR2 FYNNEI. The V gene end was trimmed by 7 bases and the J gene end by 4 bases; junction bases not matched to a gene: 8. The CDR3 DNA follows: TGTGCCAGCATCACAGAGGACAGGGTCTATGGCTACACCTTC. It is translated as CASITEDRVYGYTF.

V gene TRBV9 combines with J gene TRBJ1-6; TRBD1 agrees at 10 bases. The germline gives CDR1 SGDLS, CDR2 YYNGEE. V dropped 3 bases and J dropped 7; count of bases not matched to a gene: 7. The CDR3 is 16 residues long. The chain's CDR3 is CASSARQGAENSPLHF. The CDR3 DNA sequence: TGTGCCAGCAGCGCGCGACAGGGGGCCGAGAATTCACCCCTCCACTTT.

The chain links TRBV5-4 to TRBJ2-4; possibly TRBD2 for D (5 bases). Trimming removed 6 bases from V and 1 base from J, with 8 bases in between. CDR1 is SGHNT, CDR2 YYREEE, per germline (reference sequence). The CDR3 sequence is 13 residues long. Here the CDR3 DNA reads TGTGCCAGCACTTGGGAGGCCAAAAACATTCAGTACTTC. Translation: CASTWEAKNIQYF.

The rearrangement joins TRBV28 to TRBJ2-1; 9 bases map to TRBD2. Trimming removed 8 bases from V and 5 bases from J; junction bases left unmatched: 7. CDR3 length equals 14 residues. The germline V gene has CDR1 MDHEN and CDR2 SYDVKM. The CDR3: CASRSGGMDNEQFF. The CDR3 DNA follows: TGTGCCAGCCGGAGCGGGGGGATGGACAATGAGCAGTTCTTC.

The CDR3 loop is CASNLWTGGTEAFF. The CDR3 nucleotides are TGTGCCAGCAACCTCTGGACAGGGGGTACTGAAGCTTTCTTT. The V and J genes are TRBV3-1 (or the pseudogene TRBV3-2) and TRBJ1-1, with 10 bases aligning to TRBD1. The germline V gene has CDR1 LGHDT and CDR2 YNNKEL (reference sequence). Trimming removed 7 bases from V and 5 bases from J; junction bases left unmatched: 7. This CDR3 is built from 14 residues.

This clone was observed once. The chain recombines TRBV6-5 with TRBJ2-1; TRBD2 is a possible D gene (6 bases). Germline CDR1 MNHEY, CDR2 SVGAGI. V was clipped by 6 bases and J by 6 bases, with 18 bases between them. CDR3 length: 15 amino acids. The CDR3, as DNA: TGTGCCAGCAGGGTCGACTGGCGGGGTTTCAATGAGCAGTTCTTC. It codes for CASRVDWRGFNEQFF.

This sequence joins TRBV9 and TRBJ2-1; D is possibly TRBD2 (6 bases). This CDR3 is 15 amino acids long. Germline CDR1 is SGDLS and CDR2 is YYNGEE. Between the trimmed V and J ends, which lost 3 bases and 0 bases, there was a span of 10 bases. CDR3 region: CASSGRGSSYNEQFF. The CDR3 DNA reads TGTGCCAGCAGCGGACGGGGGAGCTCCTACAATGAGCAGTTCTTC.

This chain connects TRBV2 to TRBJ2-7; 12 bases align to TRBD2. After removal of 3 bases from V and 2 bases from J, the junction contained 5 bases not matched to a gene. This CDR3 contains 16 residues. The germline gives CDR1 SNHLY, CDR2 FYNNEI. DNA for the CDR3: TGTGCCAGCAGTGAGCCTCCTAGCGGGGGGGCCTACGAGCAGTACTTC. Its protein product is CASSEPPSGGAYEQYF.

V usage is TRBV19 and J usage is TRBJ2-7, with D possibly matching TRBD2 (6 bases). Germline values: CDR1 LNHDA, CDR2 SQIVND (reference sequence). The germline V and J ends were trimmed by 5 bases and 2 bases, with 16 bases remaining between them. CDR3 length equals 15 residues. The CDR3 region has the DNA TGTGCCAGTAGTTCACGGAGGGATCCCCCCTACGAGCAGTACTTC. Amino acid sequence: CASSSRRDPPYEQYF.

The V gene is TRBV27, the J gene TRBJ2-2; no definite D call. V lost 3 bases and J 2 bases, leaving 10 bases between the germline ends. The CDR3 is 15 residues long. Germline V gives CDR1 MNHEY, CDR2 SMNVEV (reference sequence). CDR3 protein: CASSFYKKNTGELFF. For the CDR3, the DNA is TGTGCCAGCAGTTTTTACAAGAAAAACACCGGGGAGCTGTTTTTT.

The chain carries TRBV3-1 (or the pseudogene TRBV3-2) and TRBJ1-4; TRBD1 might be the D (5 bases). The germline V and J ends were trimmed by 4 bases and 12 bases, with 18 bases remaining between them. CDR1 and CDR2 from the germline V gene are LGHDT and YNNKEL (reference sequence). The CDR3 sequence is 14 residues long. The CDR3 DNA is TGTGCCAGCAGCCTTCAATCGCGGGGCCCTCAACTGTTTTTT. It yields the protein CASSLQSRGPQLFF.

The V gene is TRBV18, the J gene TRBJ1-1; tentative D call: TRBD1 (6 bases). The CDR3 is 12 amino acids. Looked up from germline, CDR1 is KGHSH and CDR2 is LQKENI. V lost 6 bases, J lost 8 bases, and 13 bases lay in between. This chain's CDR3 is CASSVIQGEAFF. The DNA of the CDR3 is TGTGCCAGCTCCGTCATTCAGGGGGAAGCTTTCTTT.

The genes are TRBV18 and TRBJ1-5; 7 bases align to TRBD1. CDR1 and CDR2 (germline): KGHSH, LQKENI. The CDR3 has 14 amino acids. Unmatched junction bases numbered 3, after V lost 2 bases and J lost 5 bases. The CDR3 coding sequence is TGTGCCAGCTCACCAAGGGACAGCGATCAGCCCCAGCATTTT. It specifies CASSPRDSDQPQHF. The entire variable domain, with the rest obtained from reference TRBV18 and TRBJ1-5, is as follows: NAGVMQNPRHLVRRRGQEARLRCSPMKGHSHVYWYRQLPEEGLKFMVYLQKENIIDESGMPKERFSAEFPKEGPSILRIQQVVRGDSAAYFCASSPRDSDQPQHFGDGTRLSIL.

The chain recombines TRBV19 with TRBJ1-3, with 9 bases matching TRBD1. The V gene's germline CDR1 is LNHDA and CDR2 SQIVND (reference sequence). V lost 6 bases to trimming and J lost 5 bases; unmatched junction nucleotides: 2. The CDR3 is 13 amino acids. The CDR3 spells CASRGTGRNTIYF. Here the CDR3 DNA reads TGTGCCAGTAGGGGGACAGGGAGAAACACCATATATTTT.

This clone was seen only a few times. The chain combines TRBV7-2 with TRBJ1-1; unclear D gene. Germline CDR1 SGHTA, CDR2 FQGNSA. The CDR3 spans 12 residues. V lost 1 base, J lost 8 bases, and 8 bases lay in between. The CDR3 is CASSLGRPEAFF. DNA of the CDR3: TGTGCCAGCAGCTTAGGCAGGCCCGAAGCTTTCTTT.